The clone carrying this T cell receptor beta chain has a count of ten or more. Antigen unknown. This entry comes from a study of identical twins. The CDR3 totals 15 residues. CDR1 and CDR2 (germline): SGDLS, YYNGEE. Trimming shortened V by 0 bases and J by 4 bases, and 13 bases separated the two germline ends. Study-wide points: For cord blood, abundant beta clonotypes had fewer insertions, unlike memory repertoires, which showed none.

Template switching added a universal primer site, and cDNA bore unique molecular identifiers. TCRdb used MiXCR to reprocess the 5' RACE reads, holding one entry per CDR3 protein. The data show a few hundred thousand distinct CDR3 sequences, over 8.5% seen once. The sample was also linked to a second study, of yellow fever vaccine responses in identical twins.

The rearrangement joins TRBV9 to TRBJ2-5; D might be TRBD1 (6 bases). This TCR was sampled from a woman in her late teens or twenties in good health. The sample was PBMCs. The CDR3 bases are TGTGCCAGCAGCGTAGAGGGACACAGGGCAGAGACCCAGTACTTC. Protein: CASSVEGHRAETQYF.